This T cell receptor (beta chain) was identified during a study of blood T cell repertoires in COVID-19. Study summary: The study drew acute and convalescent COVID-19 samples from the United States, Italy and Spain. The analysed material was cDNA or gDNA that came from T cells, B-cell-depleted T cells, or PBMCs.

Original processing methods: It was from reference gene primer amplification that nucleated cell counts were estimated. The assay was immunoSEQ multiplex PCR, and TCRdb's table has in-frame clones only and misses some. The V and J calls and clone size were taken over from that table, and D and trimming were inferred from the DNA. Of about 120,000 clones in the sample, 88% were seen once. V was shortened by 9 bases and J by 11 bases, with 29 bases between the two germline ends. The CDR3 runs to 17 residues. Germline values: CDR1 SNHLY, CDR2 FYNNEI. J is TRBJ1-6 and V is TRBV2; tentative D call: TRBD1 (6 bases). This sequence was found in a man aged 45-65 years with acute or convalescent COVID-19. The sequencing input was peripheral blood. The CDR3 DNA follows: TGTGCCAGTACCGCGACAGGCAGCCGAAACTACCCTGCACCCCTCCACTTT. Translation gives CASTATGSRNYPAPLHF.